This T cell receptor (beta chain) was profiled in a study of CD8 T cells in ankylosing spondylitis. This clonotype was seen many times. The CDR3 is made up of 13 amino acids. The V end lost 3 bases, the J end lost 3 bases, and 9 bases lay between the germline ends. The germline V gene encodes CDR1 SGHTA and CDR2 FQGNSA. Quantitative 5'-RACE with molecular barcodes produced the TCR beta libraries. In TCRdb, the 5' RACE reads were re-called with MiXCR into one record per CDR3 protein. The table includes about 130,000 distinct CDR3 sequences, over 9.5% detected once. The receptor was derived from a female donor with ankylosing spondylitis or in good health (not recorded which). Source material: blood, either unsorted or a sorted T cell fraction (not recorded which). The chain recombines TRBV7-2 with TRBJ2-7, with unresolved D. The CDR3 reads CASSFRMNYEQYF. Written as DNA, the CDR3 is TGTGCCAGCAGCTTCAGGATGAACTACGAGCAGTACTTC.